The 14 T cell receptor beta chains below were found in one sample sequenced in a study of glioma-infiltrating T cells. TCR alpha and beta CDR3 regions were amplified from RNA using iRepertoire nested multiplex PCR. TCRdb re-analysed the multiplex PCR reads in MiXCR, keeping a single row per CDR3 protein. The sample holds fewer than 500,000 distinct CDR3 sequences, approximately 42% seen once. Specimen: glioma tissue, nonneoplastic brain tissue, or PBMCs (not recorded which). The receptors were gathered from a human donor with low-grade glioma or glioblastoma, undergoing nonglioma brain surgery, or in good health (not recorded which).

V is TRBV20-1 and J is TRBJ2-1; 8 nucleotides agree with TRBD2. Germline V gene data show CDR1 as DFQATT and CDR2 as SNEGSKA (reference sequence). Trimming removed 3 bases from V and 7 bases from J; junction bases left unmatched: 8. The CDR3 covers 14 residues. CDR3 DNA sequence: TGCAGTGCTAGGGGCAGCGGGAGAGGGAATGAGCAGTTCTTC. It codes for CSARGSGRGNEQFF.

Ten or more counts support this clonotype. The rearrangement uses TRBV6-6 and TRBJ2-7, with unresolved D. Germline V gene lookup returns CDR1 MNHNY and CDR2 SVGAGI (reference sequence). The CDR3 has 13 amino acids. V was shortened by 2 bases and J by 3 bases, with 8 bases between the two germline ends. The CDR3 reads CASSYDPGYEQYF. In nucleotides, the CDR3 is TGTGCCAGCAGTTACGACCCGGGCTACGAGCAGTACTTC.

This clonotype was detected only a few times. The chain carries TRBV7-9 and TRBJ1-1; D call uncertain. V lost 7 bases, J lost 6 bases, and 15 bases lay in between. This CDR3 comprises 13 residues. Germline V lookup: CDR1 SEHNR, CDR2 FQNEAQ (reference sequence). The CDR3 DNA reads TGTGCCAGCACCCCCTCAGCCCTTTCTGAAGCTTTCTTT. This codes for CASTPSALSEAFF.

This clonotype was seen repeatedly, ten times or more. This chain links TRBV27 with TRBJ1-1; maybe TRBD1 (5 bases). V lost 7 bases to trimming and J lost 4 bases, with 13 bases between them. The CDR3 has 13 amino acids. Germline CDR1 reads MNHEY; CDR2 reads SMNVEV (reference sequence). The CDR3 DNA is TGTGCCAGCAAACTAGGAACAGGCACTGAAGCTTTCTTT. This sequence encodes CASKLGTGTEAFF.

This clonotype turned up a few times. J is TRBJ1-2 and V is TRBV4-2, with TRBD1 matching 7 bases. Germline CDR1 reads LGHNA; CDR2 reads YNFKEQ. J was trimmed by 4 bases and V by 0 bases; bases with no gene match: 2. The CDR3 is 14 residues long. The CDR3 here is CASSQEGGGYGYTF. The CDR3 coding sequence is TGTGCCAGCAGCCAAGAAGGGGGCGGCTATGGCTACACCTTC.

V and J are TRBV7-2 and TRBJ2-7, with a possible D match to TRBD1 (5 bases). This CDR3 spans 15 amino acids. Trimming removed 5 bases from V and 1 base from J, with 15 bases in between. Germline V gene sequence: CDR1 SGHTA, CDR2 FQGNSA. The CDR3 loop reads CASSPDQGISYEQYF. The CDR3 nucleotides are TGTGCCAGCAGCCCTGACCAGGGAATATCCTACGAGCAGTACTTC.

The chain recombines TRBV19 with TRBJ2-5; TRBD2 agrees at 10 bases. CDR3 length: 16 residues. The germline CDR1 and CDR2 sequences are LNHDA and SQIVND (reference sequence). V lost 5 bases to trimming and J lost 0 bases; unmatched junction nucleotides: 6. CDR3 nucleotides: TGTGCCAGTAGTCTCGGGACTAGCGCCTACCAAGAGACCCAGTACTTC. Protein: CASSLGTSAYQETQYF.

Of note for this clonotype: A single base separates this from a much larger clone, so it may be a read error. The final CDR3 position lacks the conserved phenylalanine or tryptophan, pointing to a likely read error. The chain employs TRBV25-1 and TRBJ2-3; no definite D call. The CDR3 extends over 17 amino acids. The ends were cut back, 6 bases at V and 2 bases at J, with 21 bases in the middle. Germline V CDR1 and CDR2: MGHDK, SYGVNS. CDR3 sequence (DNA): TGTGCCAGCAGGATAGGAGTTAGCTGTGTGGACACAGATACGCAGTATTTA. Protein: CASRIGVSCVDTDTQYL.

Here the CDR3 reads CASSGRAIQPQHF. CDR3 DNA: TGTGCCAGCAGTGGCAGGGCTATTCAGCCCCAGCATTTT. The J gene is TRBJ1-5, the V gene TRBV25-1; D might be TRBD1 (5 bases). V was trimmed by 4 bases and J by 6 bases, leaving 10 bases between them. The CDR3 is 13 amino acids. CDR1 is MGHDK and CDR2 is SYGVNS in the germline V gene.

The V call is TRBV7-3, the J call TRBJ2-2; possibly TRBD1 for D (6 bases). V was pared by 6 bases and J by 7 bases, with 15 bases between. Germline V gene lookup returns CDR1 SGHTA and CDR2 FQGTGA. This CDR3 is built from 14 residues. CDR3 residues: CASSRTGTFGELFF. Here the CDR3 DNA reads TGTGCCAGCAGTCGAACGGGGACATTCGGGGAGCTGTTTTTT.

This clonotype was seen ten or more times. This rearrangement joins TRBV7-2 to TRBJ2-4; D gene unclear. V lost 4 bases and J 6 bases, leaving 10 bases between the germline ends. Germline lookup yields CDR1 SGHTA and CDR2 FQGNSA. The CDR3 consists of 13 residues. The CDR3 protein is CASSSTAVNIQYF. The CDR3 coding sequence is TGTGCCAGCAGCTCCACCGCGGTAAACATTCAGTACTTC.

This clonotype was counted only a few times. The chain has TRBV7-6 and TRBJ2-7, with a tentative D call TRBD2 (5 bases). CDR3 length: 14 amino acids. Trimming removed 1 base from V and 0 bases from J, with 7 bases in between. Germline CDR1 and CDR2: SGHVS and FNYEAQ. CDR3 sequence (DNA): TGTGCCAGCAGCTTAGGGGGAGCCTCCTACGAGCAGTACTTC. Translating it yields CASSLGGASYEQYF.

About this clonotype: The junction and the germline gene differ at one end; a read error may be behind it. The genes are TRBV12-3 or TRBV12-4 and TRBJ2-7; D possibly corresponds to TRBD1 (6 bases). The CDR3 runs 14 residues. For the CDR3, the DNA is TGTGCCAGCAGTTCACCGGGACAATACTACGTGCAGTACTTC. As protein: CASSSPGQYYVQYF.

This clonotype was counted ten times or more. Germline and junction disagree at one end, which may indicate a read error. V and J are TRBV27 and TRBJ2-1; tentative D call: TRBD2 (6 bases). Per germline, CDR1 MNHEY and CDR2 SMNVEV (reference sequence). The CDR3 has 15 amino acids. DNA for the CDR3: TGTGCCGGCAGTCCCGGGACTCAAATCTACAATGAGCAGTTCTTC. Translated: CAGSPGTQIYNEQFF.